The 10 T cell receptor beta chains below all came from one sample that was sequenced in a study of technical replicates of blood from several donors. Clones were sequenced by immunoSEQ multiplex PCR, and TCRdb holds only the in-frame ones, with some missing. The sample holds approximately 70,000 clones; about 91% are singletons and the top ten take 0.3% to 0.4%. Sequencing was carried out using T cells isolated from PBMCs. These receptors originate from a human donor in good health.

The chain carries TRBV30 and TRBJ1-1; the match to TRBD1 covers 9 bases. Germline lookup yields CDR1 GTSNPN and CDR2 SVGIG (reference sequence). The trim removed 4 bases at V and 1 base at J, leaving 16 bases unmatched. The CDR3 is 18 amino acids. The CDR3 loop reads CAWIPRQGVHFWNTEAFF. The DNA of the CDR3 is TGTGCCTGGATTCCTAGACAGGGGGTTCATTTTTGGAACACTGAAGCTTTCTTT.

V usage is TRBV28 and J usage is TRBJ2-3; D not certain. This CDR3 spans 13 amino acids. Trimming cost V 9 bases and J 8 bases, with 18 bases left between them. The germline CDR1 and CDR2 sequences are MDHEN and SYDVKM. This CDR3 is CASSLGEAVTQYF. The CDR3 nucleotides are TGTGCCAGTTCCCTAGGAGAGGCTGTTACGCAGTATTTT. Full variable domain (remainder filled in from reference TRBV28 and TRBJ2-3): DVKVTQSSRYLVKRTGEKVFLECVQDMDHENMFWYRQDPGLGLRLIYFSYDVKMKEKGDIPEGYSVSREKKERFSLILESASTNQTSMYLCASSLGEAVTQYFGPGTRLTVL.

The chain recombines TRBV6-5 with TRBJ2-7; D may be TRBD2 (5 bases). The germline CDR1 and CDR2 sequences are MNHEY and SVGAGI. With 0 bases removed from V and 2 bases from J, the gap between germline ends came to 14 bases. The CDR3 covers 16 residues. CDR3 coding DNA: TGTGCCAGCAGTTACTCGAAGACTCGGGGAACCTACGAGCAGTACTTC. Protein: CASSYSKTRGTYEQYF.

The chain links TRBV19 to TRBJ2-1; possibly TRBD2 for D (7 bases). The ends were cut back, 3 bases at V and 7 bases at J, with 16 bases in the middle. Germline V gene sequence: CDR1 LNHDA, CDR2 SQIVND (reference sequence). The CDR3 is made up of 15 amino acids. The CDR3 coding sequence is TGTGCCAGTAGTATTTTGTGGGAGGGGGGTAATGAGCAGTTCTTC. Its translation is CASSILWEGGNEQFF.

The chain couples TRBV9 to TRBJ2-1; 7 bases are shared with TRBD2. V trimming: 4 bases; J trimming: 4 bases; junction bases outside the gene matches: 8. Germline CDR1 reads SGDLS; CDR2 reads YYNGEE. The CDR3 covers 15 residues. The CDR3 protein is CASSLLGEGYNEQFF. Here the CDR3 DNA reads TGTGCCAGCAGCCTCCTAGGGGAGGGGTACAATGAGCAGTTCTTC.

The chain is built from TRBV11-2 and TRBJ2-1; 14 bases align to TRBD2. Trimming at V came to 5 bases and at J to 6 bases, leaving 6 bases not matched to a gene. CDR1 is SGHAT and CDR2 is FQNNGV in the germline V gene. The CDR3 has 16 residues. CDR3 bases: TGTGCCAGCAGCCCGCGACTAGCGGGAGGGGTCAATGAGCAGTTCTTC. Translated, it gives CASSPRLAGGVNEQFF.

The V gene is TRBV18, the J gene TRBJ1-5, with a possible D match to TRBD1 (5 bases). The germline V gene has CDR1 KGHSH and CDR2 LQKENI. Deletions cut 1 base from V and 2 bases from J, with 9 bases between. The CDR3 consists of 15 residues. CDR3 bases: TGTGCCAGCTCACCACAAGAACAGGGCAATCAGCCCCAGCATTTT. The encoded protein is CASSPQEQGNQPQHF.

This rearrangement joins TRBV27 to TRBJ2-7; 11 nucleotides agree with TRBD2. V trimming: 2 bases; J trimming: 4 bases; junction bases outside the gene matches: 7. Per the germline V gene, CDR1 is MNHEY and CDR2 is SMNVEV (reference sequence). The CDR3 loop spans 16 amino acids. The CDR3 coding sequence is TGTGCCAGCAGTTTAATCCTAGCGGGAGGATCGTACGAGCAGTACTTC. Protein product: CASSLILAGGSYEQYF.

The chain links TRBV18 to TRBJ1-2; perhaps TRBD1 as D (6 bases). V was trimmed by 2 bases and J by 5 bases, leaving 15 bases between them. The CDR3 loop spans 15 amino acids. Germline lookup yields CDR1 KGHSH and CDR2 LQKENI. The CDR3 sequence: CASSPSGGARYGYTF. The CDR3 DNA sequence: TGTGCCAGCTCACCAAGTGGGGGCGCCCGATATGGCTACACCTTC.

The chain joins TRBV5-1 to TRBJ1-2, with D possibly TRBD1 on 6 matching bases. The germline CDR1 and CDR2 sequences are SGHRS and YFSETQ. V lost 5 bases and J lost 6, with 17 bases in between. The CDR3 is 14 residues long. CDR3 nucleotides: TGCGCCAGCAGGTCTGCCGACAGGCACCATGGCTACACCTTC. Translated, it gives CASRSADRHHGYTF.